The clone carrying this T cell receptor (beta chain) was detected only a few times. The antigen remains undetermined. Documented time point: patch test 3, about 24 weeks after DPC sensitization. Treatment noted: therapeutic diphenylcyclopropenone sensitization with weekly scalp DPC. This sample stems from a study of human T cells and chemical hapten exposure. About the research overall: DPC (0.01%) was patch tested on the upper back and read at 6 days. Study findings and constraints: Expanded TCRs formed significantly more large CDR3 similarity clusters than controls.

The ends lost 5 bases at V and 13 bases at J; junction bases unmatched: 13. The CDR3 runs 14 residues. Germline loops: CDR1 MNHEY, CDR2 SVGEGT. Original processing methods: With a range of about 23,224 to 700,000, the median per sample was around 96,000 TCRs. TCRdb reprocessed the RACE reads via MiXCR and lists one record per CDR3 protein. Here the V and J calls rest on TCRdb's processing, not on the authors' analysis. The profile shows 150,000 to 200,000 distinct CDR3 sequences, more than 20% of them singletons. The clonotype originates from a woman between 35 and 50 years old with alopecia areata. Some clones in this sample may be carry-over from other donors' samples. The V call is TRBV6-2 or TRBV6-3, the J call TRBJ2-3; 9 nucleotides align to TRBD2. The sequenced sample was whole blood, obtained in connection with sensitization to the hapten diphenylcyclopropenone (DPC). As DNA, the CDR3 is TGTGCCAGCAGTCCTAGATTAGCGGGAGCTCGAGAGTATTTT. This translates into CASSPRLAGAREYF.